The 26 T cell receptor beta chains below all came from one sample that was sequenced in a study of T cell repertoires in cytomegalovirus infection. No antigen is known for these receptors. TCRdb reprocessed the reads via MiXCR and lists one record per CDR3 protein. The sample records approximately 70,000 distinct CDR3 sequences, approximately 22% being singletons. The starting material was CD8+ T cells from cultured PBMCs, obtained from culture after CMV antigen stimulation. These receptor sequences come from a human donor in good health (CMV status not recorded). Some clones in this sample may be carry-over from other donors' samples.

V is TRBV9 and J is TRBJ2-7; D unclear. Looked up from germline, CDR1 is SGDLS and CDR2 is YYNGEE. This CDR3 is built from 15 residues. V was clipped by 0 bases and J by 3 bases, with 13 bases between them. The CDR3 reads CASSVGPAESYEQYF. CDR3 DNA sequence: TGTGCCAGCAGCGTAGGCCCAGCAGAGAGCTACGAGCAGTACTTC.

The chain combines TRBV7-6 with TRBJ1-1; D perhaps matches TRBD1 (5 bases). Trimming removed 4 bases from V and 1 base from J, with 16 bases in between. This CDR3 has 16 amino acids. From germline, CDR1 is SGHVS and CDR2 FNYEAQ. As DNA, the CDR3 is TGTGCCAGCAGCTCCCAGGGTCGTGACTCGAACACTGAAGCTTTCTTT. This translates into CASSSQGRDSNTEAFF.

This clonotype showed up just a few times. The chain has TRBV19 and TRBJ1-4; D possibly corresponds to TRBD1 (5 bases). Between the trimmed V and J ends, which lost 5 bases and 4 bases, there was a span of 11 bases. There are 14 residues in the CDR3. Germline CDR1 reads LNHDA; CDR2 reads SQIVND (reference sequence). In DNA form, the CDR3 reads TGTGCCAGTAGTGCCAGGGAGGTTAATGAAAAACTGTTTTTT. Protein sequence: CASSAREVNEKLFF.

CDR3 region: CATQLSGANVLTF. In DNA form, the CDR3 reads TGTGCCACCCAGCTCTCTGGGGCCAACGTCCTGACTTTC. This chain joins TRBV12-3 or TRBV12-4 and TRBJ2-6, with no clear D. The CDR3 spans 13 residues. The ends were cut back, 10 bases at V and 0 bases at J, with 7 bases in the middle.

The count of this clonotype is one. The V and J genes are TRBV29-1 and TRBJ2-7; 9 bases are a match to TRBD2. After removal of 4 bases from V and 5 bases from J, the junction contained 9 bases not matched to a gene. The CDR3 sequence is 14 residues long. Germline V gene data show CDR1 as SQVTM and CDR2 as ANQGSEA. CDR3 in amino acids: CSVGISGGIDEQYF. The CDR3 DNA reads TGCAGCGTTGGGATTAGCGGGGGAATCGACGAGCAGTACTTC.

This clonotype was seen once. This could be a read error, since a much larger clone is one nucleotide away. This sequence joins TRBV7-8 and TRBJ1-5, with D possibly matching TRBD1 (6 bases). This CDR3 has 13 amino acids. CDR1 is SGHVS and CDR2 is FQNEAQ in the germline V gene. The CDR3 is CVSSLGGPQPQHF. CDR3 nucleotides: TGTGTCAGCAGCTTAGGGGGGCCTCAGCCCCAGCATTTT. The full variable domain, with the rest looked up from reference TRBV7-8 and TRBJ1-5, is GAGVSQSPRYKVAKRGQDVALRCDPISGHVSLFWYQQALGQGPEFLTYFQNEAQLDKSGLPSDRFFAERPEGSVSTLKIQRTQQEDSAVYLCVSSLGGPQPQHFGDGTRLSIL.

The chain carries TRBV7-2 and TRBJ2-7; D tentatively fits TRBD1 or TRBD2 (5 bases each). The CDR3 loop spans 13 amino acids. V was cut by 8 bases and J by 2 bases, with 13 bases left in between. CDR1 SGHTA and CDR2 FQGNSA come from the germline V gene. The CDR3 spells CASAGTQPYEQYF. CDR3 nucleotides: TGTGCCAGCGCCGGGACGCAACCCTACGAGCAGTACTTC. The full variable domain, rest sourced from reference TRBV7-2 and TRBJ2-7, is GAGVSQSPSNKVTEKGKDVELRCDPISGHTALYWYRQSLGQGLEFLIYFQGNSAPDKSGLPSDRFSAERTGGSVSTLTIQRTQQEDSAVYLCASAGTQPYEQYFGPGTRLTVT.

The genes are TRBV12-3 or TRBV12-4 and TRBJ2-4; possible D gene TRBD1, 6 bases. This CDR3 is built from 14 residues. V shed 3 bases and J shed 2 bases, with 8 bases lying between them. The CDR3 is CASSFGGTKNIQYF. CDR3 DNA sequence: TGTGCCAGCAGTTTTGGGGGCACCAAAAACATTCAGTACTTC.

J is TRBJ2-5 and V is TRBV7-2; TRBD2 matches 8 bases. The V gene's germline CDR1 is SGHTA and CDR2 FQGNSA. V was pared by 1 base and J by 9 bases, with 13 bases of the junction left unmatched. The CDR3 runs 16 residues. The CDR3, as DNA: TGTGCCAGCAGCTTAGGGACTAGCAGGGGCCGAGAATCCCAGTACTTC. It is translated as CASSLGTSRGRESQYF. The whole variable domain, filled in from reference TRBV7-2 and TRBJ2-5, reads GAGVSQSPSNKVTEKGKDVELRCDPISGHTALYWYRQSLGQGLEFLIYFQGNSAPDKSGLPSDRFSAERTGGSVSTLTIQRTQQEDSAVYLCASSLGTSRGRESQYFGPGTRLLVL.

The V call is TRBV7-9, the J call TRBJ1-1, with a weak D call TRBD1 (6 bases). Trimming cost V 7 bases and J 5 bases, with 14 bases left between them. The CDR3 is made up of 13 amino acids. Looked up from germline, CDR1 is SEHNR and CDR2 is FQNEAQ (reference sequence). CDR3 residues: CASIQGTKTEAFF. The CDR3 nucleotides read TGTGCCAGCATTCAGGGGACGAAGACTGAAGCTTTCTTT.

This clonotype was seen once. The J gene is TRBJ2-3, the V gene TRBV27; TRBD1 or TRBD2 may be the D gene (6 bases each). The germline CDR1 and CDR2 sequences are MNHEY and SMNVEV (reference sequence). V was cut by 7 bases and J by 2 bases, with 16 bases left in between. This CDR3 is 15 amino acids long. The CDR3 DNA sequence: TGTGCCAGCACCATAGGCGGGACACTCACAGATACGCAGTATTTT. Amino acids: CASTIGGTLTDTQYF.

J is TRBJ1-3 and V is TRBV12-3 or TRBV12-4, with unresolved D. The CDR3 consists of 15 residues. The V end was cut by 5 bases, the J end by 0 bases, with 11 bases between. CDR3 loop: CASSPDGSSGNTIYF. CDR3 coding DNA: TGTGCCAGCAGTCCTGACGGGAGCTCTGGAAACACCATATATTTT.

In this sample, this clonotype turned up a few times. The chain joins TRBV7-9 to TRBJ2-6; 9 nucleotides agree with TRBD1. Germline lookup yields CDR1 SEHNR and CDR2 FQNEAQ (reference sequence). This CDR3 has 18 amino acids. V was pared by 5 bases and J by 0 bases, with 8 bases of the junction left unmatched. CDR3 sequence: CASSPDRGFTSGANVLTF. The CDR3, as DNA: TGTGCCAGCAGCCCCGACAGGGGGTTTACCTCTGGGGCCAACGTCCTGACTTTC.

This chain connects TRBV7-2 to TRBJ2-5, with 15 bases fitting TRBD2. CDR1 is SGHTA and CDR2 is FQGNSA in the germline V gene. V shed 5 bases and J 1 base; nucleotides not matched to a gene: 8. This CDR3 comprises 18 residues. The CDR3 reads CASSPGTSGGTLQETQYF. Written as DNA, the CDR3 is TGTGCCAGCAGCCCCGGGACTAGCGGGGGGACACTCCAAGAGACCCAGTACTTC.

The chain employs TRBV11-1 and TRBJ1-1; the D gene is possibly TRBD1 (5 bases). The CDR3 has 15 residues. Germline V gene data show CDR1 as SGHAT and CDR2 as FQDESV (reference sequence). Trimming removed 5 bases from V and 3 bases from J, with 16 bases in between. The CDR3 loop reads CASSPADRGDTEAFF. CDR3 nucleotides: TGTGCCAGCAGCCCCGCTGATCGGGGGGACACTGAAGCTTTCTTT. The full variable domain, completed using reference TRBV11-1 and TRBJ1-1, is EAEVAQSPRYKITEKSQAVAFWCDPISGHATLYWYRQILGQGPELLVQFQDESVVDDSQLPKDRFSAERLKGVDSTLKIQPAELGDSAMYLCASSPADRGDTEAFFGQGTRLTVV.

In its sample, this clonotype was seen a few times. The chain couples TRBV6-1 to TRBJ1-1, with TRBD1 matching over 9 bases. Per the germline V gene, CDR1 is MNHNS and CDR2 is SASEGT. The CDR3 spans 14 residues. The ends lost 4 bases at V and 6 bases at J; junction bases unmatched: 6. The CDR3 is CASSGTGGSAEAFF. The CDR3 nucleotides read TGTGCCAGCAGTGGCACAGGGGGCTCTGCTGAAGCTTTCTTT.

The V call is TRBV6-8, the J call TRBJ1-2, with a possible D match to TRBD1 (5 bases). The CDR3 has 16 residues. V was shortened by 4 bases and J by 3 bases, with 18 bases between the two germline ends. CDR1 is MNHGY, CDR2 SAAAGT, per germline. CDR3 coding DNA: TGTGCCAGCAGTTTAGGCTTTGGGGGGTTCGACTATGGCTACACCTTC. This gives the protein CASSLGFGGFDYGYTF.

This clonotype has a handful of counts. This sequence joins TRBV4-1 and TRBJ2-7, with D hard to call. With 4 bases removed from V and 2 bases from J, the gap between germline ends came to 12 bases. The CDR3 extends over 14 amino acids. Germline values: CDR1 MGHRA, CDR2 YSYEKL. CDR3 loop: CASSPRGEPYEQYF. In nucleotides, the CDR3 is TGCGCCAGCAGCCCCCGTGGGGAACCCTACGAGCAGTACTTC.

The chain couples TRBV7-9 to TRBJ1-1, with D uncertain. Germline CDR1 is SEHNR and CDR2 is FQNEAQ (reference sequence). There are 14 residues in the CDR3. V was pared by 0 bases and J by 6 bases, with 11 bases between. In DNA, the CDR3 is TGTGCCAGCAGCTTAGCGCTTCGTAGGTCTGAAGCTTTCTTT. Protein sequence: CASSLALRRSEAFF.

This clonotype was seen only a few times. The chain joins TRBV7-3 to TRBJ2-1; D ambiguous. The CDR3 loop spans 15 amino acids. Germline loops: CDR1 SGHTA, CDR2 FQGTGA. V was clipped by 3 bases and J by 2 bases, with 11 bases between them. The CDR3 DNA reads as TGTGCCAGCAGCTTGAAGGGTTCTCCCTACAATGAGCAGTTCTTC. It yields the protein CASSLKGSPYNEQFF.

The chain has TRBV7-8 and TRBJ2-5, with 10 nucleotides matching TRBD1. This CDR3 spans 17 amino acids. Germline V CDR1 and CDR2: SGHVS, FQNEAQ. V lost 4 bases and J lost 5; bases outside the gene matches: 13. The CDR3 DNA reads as TGTGCCAGCAGCTACTCCGGGAGACAGGGGGCGCGGGAGACCCAGTACTTC. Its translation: CASSYSGRQGARETQYF.

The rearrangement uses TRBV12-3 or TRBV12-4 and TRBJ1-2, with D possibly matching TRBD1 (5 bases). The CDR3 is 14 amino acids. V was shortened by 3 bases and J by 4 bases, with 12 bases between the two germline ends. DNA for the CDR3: TGTGCCAGCAGTTTGGCGACAGCTGCCTATGGCTACACCTTC. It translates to CASSLATAAYGYTF.

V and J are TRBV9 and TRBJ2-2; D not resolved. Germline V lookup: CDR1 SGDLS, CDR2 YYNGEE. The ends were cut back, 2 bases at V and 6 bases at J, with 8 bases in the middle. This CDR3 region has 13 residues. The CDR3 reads CASSVMEPGELFF. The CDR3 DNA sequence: TGTGCCAGCAGCGTGATGGAGCCCGGGGAGCTGTTTTTT.

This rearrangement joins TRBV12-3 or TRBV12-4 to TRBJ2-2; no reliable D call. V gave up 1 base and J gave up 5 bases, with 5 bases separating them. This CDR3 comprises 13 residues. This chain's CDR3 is CASSLGPTGELFF. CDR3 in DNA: TGTGCCAGCAGTTTAGGCCCAACCGGGGAGCTGTTTTTT.

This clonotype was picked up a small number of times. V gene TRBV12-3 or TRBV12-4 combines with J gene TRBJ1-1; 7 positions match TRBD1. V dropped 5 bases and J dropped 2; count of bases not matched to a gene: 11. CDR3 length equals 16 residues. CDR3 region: CASSPIRTGINTEAFF. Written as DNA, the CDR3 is TGTGCCAGCAGTCCTATCCGGACAGGAATAAACACTGAAGCTTTCTTT.

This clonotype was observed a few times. The DNA of the CDR3 is TGCGCCAGCAGCCAAGATGGTAGGGGACAGGGCTCCTACGAGCAGTACTTC. This translates into CASSQDGRGQGSYEQYF. The chain uses TRBV4-1 and TRBJ2-7, with 9 bases aligning to TRBD1. Germline CDR1 reads MGHRA; CDR2 reads YSYEKL. Losses at the gene ends were 0 bases for V and 0 bases for J; bases not matched to a gene: 6. The CDR3 sequence is 17 residues long.